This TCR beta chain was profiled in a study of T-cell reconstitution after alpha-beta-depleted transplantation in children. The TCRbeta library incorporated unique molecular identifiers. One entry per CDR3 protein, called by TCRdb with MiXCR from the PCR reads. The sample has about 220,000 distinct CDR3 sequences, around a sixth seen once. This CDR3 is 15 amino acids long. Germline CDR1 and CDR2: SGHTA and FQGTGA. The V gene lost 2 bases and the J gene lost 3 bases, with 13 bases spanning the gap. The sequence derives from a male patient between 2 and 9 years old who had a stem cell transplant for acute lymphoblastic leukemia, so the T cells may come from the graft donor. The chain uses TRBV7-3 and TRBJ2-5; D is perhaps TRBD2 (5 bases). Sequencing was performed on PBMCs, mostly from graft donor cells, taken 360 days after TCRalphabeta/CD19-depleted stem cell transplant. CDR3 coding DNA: TGTGCCAGCAGCTTATACTTTGGGCGGGAAGAGACCCAGTACTTC. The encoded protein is CASSLYFGREETQYF.